This TCR beta chain derives from a study of OX40 agonist ivuxolimab in advanced cancers. The wider study: Having had anti-PD-1, anti-PD-L1 or anti-CTLA-4 therapy before was allowed, and over 35% had some.

Remarks on this clone: Its cognate antigen is unknown.

The V gene's germline CDR1 is MDHEN and CDR2 SYDVKM. The CDR3 extends over 17 amino acids. V lost 3 bases and J lost 2, with 14 bases in between. Study conclusions and caveats: In CD8+ T cells, expanded clones were on average more numerous than in CD4+.

Baseline, cycle 4 day 1, and cycle 7 day 1 were the blood sampling points. Profiled with immunoSEQ multiplex PCR; TCRdb holds only in-frame clones, not every one. The table includes around 74,000 clones, approximately 83% detected once. This clonotype was obtained from an adult with an advanced solid tumor such as melanoma, head and neck, liver or kidney cancer. The starting material was CD4+ or CD8+ T cells sorted from blood, obtained in a trial of the OX40 agonist ivuxolimab. The V call is TRBV28, the J call TRBJ2-6; D remains ambiguous. The CDR3 loop reads CASSFPPVRAGANVLTF. In DNA form, the CDR3 reads TGTGCCAGCAGTTTCCCCCCAGTTCGAGCTGGGGCCAACGTCCTGACTTTC.